The rows below give T cell receptor beta chains drawn from one sample of a study of blood T cell repertoires in COVID-19. The table came from immunoSEQ multiplex PCR; TCRdb's copy has only in-frame clones and leaves some out. The data hold 350,000 or so clones, with nearly 90% observed a single time. The sample taken for sequencing was peripheral blood. These receptors were collected from a man younger than 35 with active or convalescent COVID-19. The CDR3 runs from the conserved cysteine through the conserved F or W. Each record gives: V gene, clone size, D gene, J gene, CDR3 DNA, CDR3 protein. A D gene is named only where the DNA matches it firmly. Rows may omit the clone size; those that give it use once, few, many or a size class.

>TRBV11-1|.|TRBD2|TRBJ2-3
TGTGCCAGCAGCTTAACTAGCGGGGGGGCTACAGATACGCAGTATTTT
CASSLTSGGATDTQYF
>TRBV7-6|.|TRBD2|TRBJ2-3
TGTGCCAGCAGCCCCAGGACTAGCGGGAGTTCCGCAGATACGCAGTATTTT
CASSPRTSGSSADTQYF
>TRBV5-6|.|TRBD1|TRBJ1-5
TGTGCCAGCAGCAAAGGACAGGTTTATAGCAATCAGCCCCAGCATTTT
CASSKGQVYSNQPQHF
>TRBV28|.|.|TRBJ1-5
TGTGCCAGCCGGAGGGAGGGGTACAATCAGCCCCAGCATTTT
CASRREGYNQPQHF
>TRBV9|.|.|TRBJ2-7
TGTGCCAGCAGCGTAGGGCAGATCACCGAGCAGTACTTC
CASSVGQITEQYF
>TRBV6-2/TRBV6-3|.|TRBD2|TRBJ2-3
TGTGCCAGCAGTTTTTACCGGGACACCTCCGGGAGGGCAGATACGCAGTATTTT
CASSFYRDTSGRADTQYF
>TRBV5-1|.|TRBD1|TRBJ2-7
TGCGCCAGCAGCTTCTCAGGGACAGGGGACTACGAGCAGTACTTC
CASSFSGTGDYEQYF
>TRBV7-9|.|.|TRBJ1-2
TGTGCCAGCAGCCAACCCGGTAGAGGGAGGTTCTATGGCTACACCTTC
CASSQPGRGRFYGYTF
>TRBV27|.|.|TRBJ1-1
TGTGCCAGCAGTTTATTGAGGCAACCCCAGGGGCGCGCTGAAGCTTTCTTT
CASSLLRQPQGRAEAFF
>TRBV4-1|.|TRBD2|TRBJ2-7
TGCGCCAGCAGCTATGCCTCAGCGGGACTAGCGGGGCGAGAGCAGTACTTC
CASSYASAGLAGREQYF
>TRBV4-3|.|.|TRBJ2-1
TGCGCCAGCAGCCCCGAGGGGGAGGGGTACAATGAGCAGTTCTTC
CASSPEGEGYNEQFF
>TRBV11-2|.|TRBD2|TRBJ2-2
TGTGCCAGCAGCCTGGGACTAGCGGGGGGGCCGATGGGCGGGGAGCTGTTTTTT
CASSLGLAGGPMGGELFF
>TRBV4-3|.|.|TRBJ2-3
TGCGCCAGCAGCCAAGACACAGGGCCAGATACGCAGTATTTT
CASSQDTGPDTQYF
>TRBV19|.|TRBD1|TRBJ1-1
TGTGCCAGTATGACCCCGGGGACAGTGAACACTGAAGCTTTCTTT
CASMTPGTVNTEAFF
>TRBV24-1|.|.|TRBJ2-2
TGTGCCACCAGTGATCCCTCAGGGCCCGACAGGGAGCTGTTTTTT
CATSDPSGPDRELFF
>TRBV27|.|.|TRBJ1-1
TGTGCCAGCAGCCTCATTTTTGGGGGCTCGAACACTGAAGCTTTCTTT
CASSLIFGGSNTEAFF
>TRBV19|few|TRBD1|TRBJ2-2
TGTGCCAGTAGTGCCCCACCGGGACAGGGGGCCGGGGAGCTGTTTTTT
CASSAPPGQGAGELFF
>TRBV4-1|.|.|TRBJ2-3
TGCGCCAGCAGCCAAGAATTGCAGGTTGCAGATACGCAGTATTTT
CASSQELQVADTQYF
>TRBV7-2|once|.|TRBJ2-7
TGTGCCAGCAGCTTAAATGCCGTACGGGACGAGCAGTACTTC
CASSLNAVRDEQYF
>TRBV11-2|once|.|TRBJ1-1
TGTGCCAGCAGCTTAGGCGACAGGACGAACACTGAAGCTTTCTTT
CASSLGDRTNTEAFF